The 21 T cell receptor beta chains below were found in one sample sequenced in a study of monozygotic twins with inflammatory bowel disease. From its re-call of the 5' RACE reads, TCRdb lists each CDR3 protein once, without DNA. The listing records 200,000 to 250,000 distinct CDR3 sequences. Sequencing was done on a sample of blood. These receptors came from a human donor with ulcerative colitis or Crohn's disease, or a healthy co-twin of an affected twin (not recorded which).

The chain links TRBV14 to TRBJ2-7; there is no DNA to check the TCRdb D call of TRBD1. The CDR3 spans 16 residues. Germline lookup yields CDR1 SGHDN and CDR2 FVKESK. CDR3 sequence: CASSRAGQGYSYEQYF.

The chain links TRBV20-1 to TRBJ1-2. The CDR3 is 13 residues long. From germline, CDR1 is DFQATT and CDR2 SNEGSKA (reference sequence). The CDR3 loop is CSVSDQLYYGYTF.

CDR3 in amino acids: CASSQLAATYEQYF. This chain connects TRBV14 to TRBJ2-7. The V gene's germline CDR1 is SGHDN and CDR2 FVKESK. The CDR3 loop spans 14 amino acids.

CDR3 sequence reads: CASSYGALTYQGYEQFF. V and J are TRBV6-5 and TRBJ2-1; the TCRdb call, TRBD1, lacks DNA for checking. Per germline, CDR1 MNHEY and CDR2 SVGAGI. The CDR3 extends over 17 amino acids.

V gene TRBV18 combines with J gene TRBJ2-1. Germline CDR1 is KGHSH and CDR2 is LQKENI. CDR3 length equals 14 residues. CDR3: CASSSIRLSNEQFF.

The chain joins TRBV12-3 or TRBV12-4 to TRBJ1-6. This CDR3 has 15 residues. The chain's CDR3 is CASSLAGTSLSPLHF.

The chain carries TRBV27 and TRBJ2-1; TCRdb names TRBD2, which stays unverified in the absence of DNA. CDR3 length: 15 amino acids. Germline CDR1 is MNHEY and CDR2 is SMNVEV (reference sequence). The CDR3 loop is CAIRTSGGWDNEQFF.

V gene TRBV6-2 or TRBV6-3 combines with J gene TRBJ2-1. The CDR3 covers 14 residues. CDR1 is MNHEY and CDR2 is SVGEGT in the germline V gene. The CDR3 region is CASSWGLKWNEQFF.

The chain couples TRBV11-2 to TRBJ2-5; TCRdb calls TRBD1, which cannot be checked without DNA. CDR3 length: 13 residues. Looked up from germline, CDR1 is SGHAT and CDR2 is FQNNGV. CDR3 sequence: CASSRDRDETQYF.

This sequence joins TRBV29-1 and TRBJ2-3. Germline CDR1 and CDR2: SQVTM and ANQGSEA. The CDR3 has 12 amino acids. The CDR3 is CSVAGDKDTQYF.

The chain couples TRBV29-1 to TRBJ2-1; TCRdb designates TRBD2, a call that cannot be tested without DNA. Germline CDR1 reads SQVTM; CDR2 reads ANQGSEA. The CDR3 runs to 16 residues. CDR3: CSVEGRGTPSYNEQFF.

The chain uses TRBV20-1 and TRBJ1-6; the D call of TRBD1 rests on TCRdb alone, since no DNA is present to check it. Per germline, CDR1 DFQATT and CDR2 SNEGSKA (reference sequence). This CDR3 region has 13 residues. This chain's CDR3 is CSAQTGGSSPLHF.

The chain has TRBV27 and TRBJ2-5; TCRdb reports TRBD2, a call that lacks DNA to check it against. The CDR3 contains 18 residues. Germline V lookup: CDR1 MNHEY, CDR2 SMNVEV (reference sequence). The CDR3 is CASSSGPPLAVFQETQYF.

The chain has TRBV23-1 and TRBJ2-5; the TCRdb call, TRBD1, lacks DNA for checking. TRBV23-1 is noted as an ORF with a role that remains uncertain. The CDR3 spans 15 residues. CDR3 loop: CASSQSKRRGETQYF.

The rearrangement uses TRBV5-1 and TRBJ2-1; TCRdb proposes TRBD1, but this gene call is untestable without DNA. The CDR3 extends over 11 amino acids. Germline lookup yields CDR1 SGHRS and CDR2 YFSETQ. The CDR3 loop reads CASSLEGPLFF.

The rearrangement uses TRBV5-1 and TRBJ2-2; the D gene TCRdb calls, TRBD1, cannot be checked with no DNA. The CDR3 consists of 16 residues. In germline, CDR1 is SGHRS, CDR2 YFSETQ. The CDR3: CASSQQGSLFTGELFF.

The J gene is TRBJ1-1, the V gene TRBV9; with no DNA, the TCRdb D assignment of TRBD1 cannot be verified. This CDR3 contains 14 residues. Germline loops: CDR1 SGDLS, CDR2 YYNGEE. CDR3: CASSVGPGVTEAFF.

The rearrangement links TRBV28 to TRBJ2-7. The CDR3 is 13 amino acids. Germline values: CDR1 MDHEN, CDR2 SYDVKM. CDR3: CASSSQSLYEQYF.

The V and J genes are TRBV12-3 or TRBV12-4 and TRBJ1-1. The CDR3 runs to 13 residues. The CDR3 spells CASGKDRTTEAFF.

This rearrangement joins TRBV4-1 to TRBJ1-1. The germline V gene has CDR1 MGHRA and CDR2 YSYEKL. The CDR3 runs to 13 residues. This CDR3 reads CASSQEMGAEAFF.

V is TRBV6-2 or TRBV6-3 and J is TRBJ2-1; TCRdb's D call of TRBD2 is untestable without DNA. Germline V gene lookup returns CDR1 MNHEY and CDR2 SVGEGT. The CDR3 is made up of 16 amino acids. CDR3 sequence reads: CASSYPVGGGPDRQFF.